Ten or more counts support the clone carrying this TCR beta chain. This CDR3 comprises 13 residues. CDR1 is MDHEN and CDR2 is SYDVKM in the germline V gene. V was trimmed by 4 bases and J by 6 bases, leaving 9 bases between them. The data were taken from a study of regulatory T cells in long-lasting Graves disease. HTBI primers from iRepertoire and Arm-PCR of CDR3 regions yielded the TCR beta libraries. Under the authors' procedure: Analysis of the samples identified about 62 TRBV and 13 to 15 TRBJ segments. TCRdb independently ran MiXCR on the multiplex PCR reads; one entry per CDR3 protein. The V and J calls were not made by the authors but by TCRdb's processing. The sample has roughly 700,000 distinct CDR3 sequences, roughly 30% seen once. Time point specified: persistent/refractory GD, antithyroid drugs over 5 years with positive TRAb. PBMC RNA was the source of the TCR library.

The J gene is TRBJ2-2, the V gene TRBV28, with TRBD1 as a possible D gene (5 bases). This receptor was obtained from a female donor with Graves disease. The sequencing used peripheral blood mononuclear cells (PBMCs), collected when the disease was refractory, from a patient treated with antithyroid drugs. The CDR3 nucleotides read TGTGCCAGCAGTTCCAGGGCCGCCGGGGAGCTGTTTTTT. Encoded protein: CASSSRAAGELFF.